These T cell receptor beta chains were read from a single sample in a study of beta chain features in type 1 diabetes. The table came from immunoSEQ multiplex PCR; TCRdb's copy has only in-frame clones and leaves some out. This table has almost 350,000 clones, under 8.5% appearing once. Sequenced: central memory CD4+ T cells from blood. These receptors originate from a woman younger than 30 in good health. CDR3s include the opening cysteine and the closing phenylalanine or tryptophan. The D gene is left open where the match is weak. Size is stated for part of the rows, as once, few or many counts, or as a class when the clone is expanded.

DNA,CDR3,V,size,J,D
TGTGCCACCTCCCAGGCAGGGAACTACGAGCAGTACTTC,CATSQAGNYEQYF,TRBV10-3,few,TRBJ2-7,NA
TGTGCCAGCTCACGACTACTTGGGACAGGGTCCCGGTACAATGAGCAGTTCTTC,CASSRLLGTGSRYNEQFF,TRBV18,few,TRBJ2-1,TRBD1
TGTGCCAGCAGCTTCAGATATGGCTACACCTTC,CASSFRYGYTF,TRBV11-2,NA,TRBJ1-2,NA
TGTGCCAGCAGCCGACATGGGGTTCCCTACGAGCAGTACTTC,CASSRHGVPYEQYF,TRBV7-9,many,TRBJ2-7,NA
TGTGCCAGCCCTCCAAGCGCTAGCGGGAGGGCCGGGGCGCAGTATTTT,CASPPSASGRAGAQYF,TRBV28,many,TRBJ2-3,TRBD2
TGTGCCAGCACCATTTCAGGGACGAACACCGGGGAGCTGTTTTTT,CASTISGTNTGELFF,TRBV7-3,NA,TRBJ2-2,NA
TGTGCCAGCAGCTTAACAGGGATTCGGGGCAATGAGCAGTTCTTC,CASSLTGIRGNEQFF,TRBV5-4,many,TRBJ2-1,NA
TGTGCCAGCAGCTCCACACCCTACGGCGACGAGCAGTACTTC,CASSSTPYGDEQYF,TRBV13,NA,TRBJ2-7,NA
TGTGCCAGCAGCGTAGGGCCTGGCCCTGGCTACGAGCAGTACTTC,CASSVGPGPGYEQYF,TRBV9,NA,TRBJ2-7,NA
TGTGCCAGCAGTTCCGAAACAGGGATAACTGAAGCTTTCTTT,CASSSETGITEAFF,TRBV28,NA,TRBJ1-1,NA